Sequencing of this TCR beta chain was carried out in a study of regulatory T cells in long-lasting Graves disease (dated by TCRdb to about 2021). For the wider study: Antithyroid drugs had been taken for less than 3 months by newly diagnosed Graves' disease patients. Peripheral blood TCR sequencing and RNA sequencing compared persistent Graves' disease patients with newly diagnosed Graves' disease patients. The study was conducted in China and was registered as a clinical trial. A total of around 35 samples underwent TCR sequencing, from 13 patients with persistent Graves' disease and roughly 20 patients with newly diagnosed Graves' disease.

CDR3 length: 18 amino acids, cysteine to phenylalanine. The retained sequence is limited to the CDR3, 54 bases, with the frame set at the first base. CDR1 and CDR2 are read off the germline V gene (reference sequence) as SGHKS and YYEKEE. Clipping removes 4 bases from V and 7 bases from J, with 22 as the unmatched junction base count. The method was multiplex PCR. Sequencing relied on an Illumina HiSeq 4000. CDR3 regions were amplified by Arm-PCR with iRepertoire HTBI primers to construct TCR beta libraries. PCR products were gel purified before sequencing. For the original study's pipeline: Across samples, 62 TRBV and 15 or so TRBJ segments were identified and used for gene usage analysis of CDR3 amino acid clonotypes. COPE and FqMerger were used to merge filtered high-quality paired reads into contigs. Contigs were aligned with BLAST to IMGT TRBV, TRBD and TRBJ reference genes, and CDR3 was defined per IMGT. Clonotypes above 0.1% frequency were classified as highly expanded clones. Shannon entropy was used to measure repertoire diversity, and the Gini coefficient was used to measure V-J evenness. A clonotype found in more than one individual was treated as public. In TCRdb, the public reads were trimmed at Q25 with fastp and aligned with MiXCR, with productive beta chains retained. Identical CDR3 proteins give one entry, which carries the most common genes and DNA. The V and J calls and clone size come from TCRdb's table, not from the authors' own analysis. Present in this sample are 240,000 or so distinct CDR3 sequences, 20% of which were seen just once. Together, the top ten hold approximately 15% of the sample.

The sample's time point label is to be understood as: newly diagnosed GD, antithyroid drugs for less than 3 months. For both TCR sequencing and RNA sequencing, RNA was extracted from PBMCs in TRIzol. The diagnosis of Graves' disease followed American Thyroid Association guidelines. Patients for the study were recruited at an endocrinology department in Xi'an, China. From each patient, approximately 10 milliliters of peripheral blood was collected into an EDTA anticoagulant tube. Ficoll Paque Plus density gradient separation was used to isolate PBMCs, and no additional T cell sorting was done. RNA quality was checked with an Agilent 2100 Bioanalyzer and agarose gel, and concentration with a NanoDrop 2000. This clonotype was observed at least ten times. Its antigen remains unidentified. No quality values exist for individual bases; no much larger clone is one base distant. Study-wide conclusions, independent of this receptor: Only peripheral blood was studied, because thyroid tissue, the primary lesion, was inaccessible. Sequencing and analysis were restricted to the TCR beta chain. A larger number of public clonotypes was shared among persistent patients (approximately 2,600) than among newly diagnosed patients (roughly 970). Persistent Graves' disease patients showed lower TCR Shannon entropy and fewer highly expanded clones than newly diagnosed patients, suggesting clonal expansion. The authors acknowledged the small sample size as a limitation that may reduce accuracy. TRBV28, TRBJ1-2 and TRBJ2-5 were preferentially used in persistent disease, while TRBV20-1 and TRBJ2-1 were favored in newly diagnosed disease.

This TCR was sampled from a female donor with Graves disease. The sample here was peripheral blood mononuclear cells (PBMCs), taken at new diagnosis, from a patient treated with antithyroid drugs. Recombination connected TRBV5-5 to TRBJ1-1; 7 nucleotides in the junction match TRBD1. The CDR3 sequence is CASSKKGANRGLDGEAFF. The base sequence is TGTGCCAGCAGCAAAAAGGGGGCAAACAGGGGTTTGGATGGTGAAGCTTTCTTT.